This T cell receptor beta chain was found in a study of Graves' ophthalmopathy and Graves' hyperthyroidism. Study-level points and caveats: In blood, most expanded thyroid clonotypes above 0.001 frequency were also detected. Sensitivity of about 90% and specificity of around 80% were achieved when a 13-signature model separated ophthalmopathy from stable hyperthyroidism.

Other autoimmune disease, uncontrolled infection, pregnancy and lactation led to exclusion. The study amplified TCR beta CDR3 regions using RNA transcripts. The first round was an RT-PCR with HTBI primers, and the second round was a multiplex PCR. TCRdb itself ran the multiplex PCR reads through MiXCR, one entry per CDR3 protein. The sample gives more than 1,000,000 distinct CDR3 sequences, 35% to 45% of which show up once; around 10% is in the top ten. This clonotype appeared many times. Its target is not known. The CDR3 length is 14 residues. Germline values: CDR1 SEHNR, CDR2 FQNEAQ (reference sequence). V shed 4 bases and J shed 2 bases, with 12 bases lying between them.

The receptor was isolated from an adult man with Graves' hyperthyroidism. J is TRBJ2-7 and V is TRBV7-9; D not resolved. Sequencing was carried out using peripheral blood or thyroid tissue (not recorded which). CDR3 coding DNA: TGTGCCAGCAGCTCAACGATCGGGCCCTACGAGCAGTACTTC. Translated: CASSSTIGPYEQYF.